This TCR beta chain emerged from a study of shared clonotypes between healthy human individuals. Produced via immunoSEQ multiplex PCR; TCRdb's table is partial and in-frame only. The data show 2 million to 3 million clones, more than 80% seen once. V lost 4 bases to trimming and J lost 8 bases, with 20 bases between them. The CDR3 runs 16 residues. Per the germline V gene, CDR1 is MNHEY and CDR2 is SVGAGI. Free of recent acute infections or vaccinations, the donors were healthy HIV-negative adults. Caucasian adults residing in Nashville, Tennessee made up all the donors. The chain joins TRBV6-5 to TRBJ1-4; D is uncertain. The TCR was taken from a man aged 18 to 35 in good health. The sequenced sample was naive CD4+ T cells sorted from blood. Regarding subset: CD45RA+ positively selected. This CDR3 reads CASSFPLKDLREKLFF. CDR3 DNA sequence: TGTGCCAGCAGTTTTCCACTCAAGGACCTTCGGGAAAAACTGTTTTTT.